This T cell receptor (beta chain) is from a study of cytomegalovirus exposure and HLA in healthy donors. Study context: Approximately 180 million T cells yielded 100 million or so unique TCR beta sequences, as an earlier analysis found.

Study-wide results and limits: As was reported, the HLA-A and HLA-B alleles of most subjects were accurately predicted from TCR beta sequences. When analyzed later, a missense DCLRE1C variant was found to be linked to TCR beta V- and J-gene trimming.

This clone was seen a few times. The antigen remains unidentified. Other DNA sequences in the same sample also yield this CDR3. 60 Vbeta and 13 Jbeta primers were used in PCR. The assay was immunoSEQ multiplex PCR, and TCRdb's table has in-frame clones only and misses some. The sample lists fewer than 110,000 clones, approximately 76% occurring once. This CDR3 has 19 amino acids. With V trimmed by 2 bases and J by 2 bases, 14 bases remained unmatched. Germline assignment: CDR1 SNHLY and CDR2 FYNNEI. The sequenced material came from PBMCs. The receptor was isolated from a young man in good health and CMV-seronegative. This rearrangement joins TRBV2 to TRBJ2-3; 9 bases map to TRBD2. CDR3 loop: CASSEPRSSLAGTTDTQYF. CDR3 DNA: TGTGCCAGCAGTGAACCCCGCAGCTCCCTAGCGGGAACCACAGATACGCAGTATTTT.